What follows are 9 T cell receptor beta chains derived from one specimen sequenced in a study of blood T cells in healthy people across ages. It was with a sample-barcoded 5' primer and a J-beta primer mix that a second PCR of about 6 to 12 cycles was run. TCRdb reprocessed the 5' RACE reads via MiXCR and lists one record per CDR3 protein. The table has approximately 600,000 distinct CDR3 sequences, around three fifths seen once. The sequenced material came from blood. These TCRs come from a man between 60 and 70 years old in good health.

As DNA, the CDR3 is TGCGCCAGCAGCGAACAGGCGGTGAAGGAAAAACTGTTTTTT. Amino acids: CASSEQAVKEKLFF. The V gene is TRBV5-1, the J gene TRBJ1-4, with a tentative D call TRBD1 (5 bases). From germline, CDR1 is SGHRS and CDR2 YFSETQ. The V and J ends lost 4 bases and 8 bases respectively, with 15 bases between them. The CDR3 has 14 residues.

The chain recombines TRBV10-1 with TRBJ2-5, with D possibly being TRBD1 (6 bases). The CDR3 extends over 16 amino acids. The germline V gene encodes CDR1 WNHNN and CDR2 SYGVQD (reference sequence). Trimming pared 10 bases from V and 1 base from J, leaving 22 bases between. CDR3 protein: CATSPYRDPGQETQYF. Written as DNA, the CDR3 is TGCGCCACGTCCCCCTACAGGGACCCCGGCCAAGAGACCCAGTACTTC.

As regards this clonotype: Relative to the germline gene, one junction end is altered; a read error may explain this. The V gene is TRBV12-3 or TRBV12-4, the J gene TRBJ2-3; weak D call: TRBD2 (5 bases). The CDR3 sequence is 13 residues long. In DNA form, the CDR3 reads TGTGCCAGCAGTAGAGGGTCGGAAGATATGCAGTATTTT. Its translation: CASSRGSEDMQYF.

V usage is TRBV29-1 and J usage is TRBJ1-5, with D perhaps TRBD1 (6 bases). Germline V gene data show CDR1 as SQVTM and CDR2 as ANQGSEA. Trimming stripped 5 bases from V and 4 bases from J, with 12 bases between. CDR3 length: 13 residues. The CDR3: CSVPDQGNQPQHF. For the CDR3, the DNA is TGCAGCGTTCCCGACCAGGGGAATCAGCCCCAGCATTTT.

J is TRBJ1-2 and V is TRBV9, with 7 bases fitting TRBD1. Unmatched junction bases numbered 7, after V lost 4 bases and J lost 4 bases. This CDR3 spans 14 amino acids. Germline CDR1 reads SGDLS; CDR2 reads YYNGEE. CDR3 in amino acids: CASSPEDRPYGYTF. The CDR3 DNA reads TGTGCCAGCAGCCCCGAGGACAGGCCCTATGGCTACACCTTC. Full variable domain (remainder filled in from reference TRBV9 and TRBJ1-2): DSGVTQTPKHLITATGQRVTLRCSPRSGDLSVYWYQQSLDQGLQFLIQYYNGEERAKGNILERFSAQQFPDLHSELNLSSLELGDSALYFCASSPEDRPYGYTFGSGTRLTVV.

This clonotype came up once. The rearrangement uses TRBV18 and TRBJ2-7; TRBD2 is a possible D gene (5 bases). CDR1 is KGHSH and CDR2 is LQKENI in the germline V gene. The ends were cut back, 3 bases at V and 2 bases at J, with 17 bases in the middle. The CDR3 spans 16 residues. CDR3 loop: CASSPTGASHPYEQYF. The CDR3 DNA reads TGTGCCAGCTCACCCACCGGTGCTAGCCACCCCTACGAGCAGTACTTC.

This chain links TRBV12-3 or TRBV12-4 with TRBJ1-6; 9 bases are a match to TRBD1. Unmatched junction bases numbered 13, after V lost 5 bases and J lost 8 bases. The CDR3 length is 17 residues. CDR3 region: CASSLGQGGEVDSPLHF. The CDR3 bases are TGTGCCAGCAGTCTGGGACAGGGAGGAGAAGTTGATTCACCCCTCCACTTT.

V and J are TRBV29-1 and TRBJ2-1, with D perhaps matching TRBD1 (6 bases). CDR1 is SQVTM and CDR2 is ANQGSEA in the germline V gene. V was pared by 7 bases and J by 1 base, with 11 bases between. The CDR3 is made up of 13 amino acids. The CDR3, as DNA: TGCAGCGGGGGGACATTATCCTACAATGAGCAGTTCTTC. Protein product: CSGGTLSYNEQFF.

This clonotype has more than one count but fewer than ten. The V gene is TRBV29-1, the J gene TRBJ2-7; 10 nucleotides line up with TRBD2. V shed 6 bases, J shed 7 bases, and the junction held 15 bases outside the gene matches. This CDR3 comprises 15 residues. Per germline, CDR1 SQVTM and CDR2 ANQGSEA. The CDR3 bases are TGCAGCGTGGGGGAAGGGCTAGCGGGGGACCAAGAGCAGTACTTC. Translated, it gives CSVGEGLAGDQEQYF.